This T cell receptor (beta chain) was recorded in a study of molecular identifiers for immune sequencing clone quantification (dated by TCRdb to the late 2010s). Regarding the research as a whole: In a replicate experiment, RNA from roughly 18,000 or 92,000 naive CD8 T cells was split into five aliquots, four of which were sequenced. This methods study benchmarked molecular-identifier clustering-based TCR repertoire sequencing (MIDCIRS) and TCR RNA copy counting, using CD8 T cells to do so. What the authors observed across the whole study: Spiked-in Jurkat TCR RNA equal to a single cell's worth was reported to be detectable even within 1,100,000 naive CD8 T cells. When barcode sub-clustering was omitted, TCR diversity was inflated by chimeric consensus sequences, with chimeras reaching as high as 47%. Identical TCR molecules sharing a barcode could cause highly expanded clone sizes to be underestimated. The naive libraries included spiked-in Jurkat TCR RNA (10 copies' worth), and this Jurkat TCR RNA is not part of the donor repertoire. Clones above 20 RNA copies held over 97% of molecules in CMV-specific effector cells but under 1% in naive cells. Modeling estimated around 3 recovered TCR RNA copies per cell, compared with approximately 9.5 by digital PCR, which implies 30% to 35% capture efficiency.

Measured from the cysteine to the phenylalanine, the CDR3 is 13 residues long. Just CDR3 DNA is preserved here, 39 bases in frame from base 1. The germline V gene supplies CDR1 SGHTA and CDR2 FQGNSA. The germline ends are 10 bases apart after V is trimmed by 0 bases and J by 7 bases. The method behind the library was PCR. These reads were obtained on a NextSeq 500. Bulk TCR libraries were made following a previously described method, with the TCR primers given in Table S5. The Qiagen AllPrep DNA/RNA kit was used to purify total RNA. Reads from multiple sequencing runs of the same library were pooled before analysis. In the original analysis: Only reads with exact TCR constant sequence were kept, trimmed to 150 nt, and grouped by their 12-nt molecular barcodes. Reads within each barcode group were sub-clustered using a 15% Levenshtein threshold, and quality-weighted consensus sequences were constructed for each RNA molecule. Non-functional sequences were filtered out, along with any lower-count sequence sitting one edit away from another sequence. On the basis of fitting two negative binomial distributions, barcode sub-clusters with fewer than 20% of the maximum read count were discarded. The public reads were reprocessed in TCRdb via fastp at Q25 and MiXCR, keeping in-frame beta chains. CDR3 protein sequences are deduplicated, and each keeps its most common genes and DNA. It is TCRdb's table, rather than the study itself, that gives the V and J calls and clone size. Recorded for this sample are about 40,000 distinct CDR3 sequences; 24% of them occurred a single time. About 0.93% of the sample is held by the ten biggest clonotypes.

Libraries of naive CD8 T cells were built from approximately 20,000 to 1,000,000 sorted cells, with 10%, 30% or 50% of the purified RNA used. On a BD FACSAria II, naive CD8 T cells were FACS-sorted as CD8+CD4-CCR7+CD45RA+ and collected into RLT Plus buffer. More than 8 TCR copies' worth of Jurkat RNA were spiked into roughly 17,000-1,100,000 naive CD8 T cell samples to test detection sensitivity. Enrichment of CD8 T cells was performed with RosetteSep CD8+ T Cell Enrichment Cocktail and Ficoll-Paque, after which ACK red cell lysis was carried out. This clonotype has at least ten counts. The clone's antigen remains unknown. Per-base quality was not reported, and no clone a single base away is much larger than it.

This receptor was identified in a human donor in good health. Some libraries in this study had Jurkat cell RNA spiked in. Sequenced input: naive CD8+ T cells from blood, with Jurkat cell RNA spiked in. The cell subset or site label of this sample denotes: FACS-sorted CD8+CD4-CCR7+CD45RA+ naive T cells. The V and J genes are TRBV7-2 and TRBJ2-7; no D gene is confidently identified. The sequence in DNA is TGTGCCAGCAGCTTAGCCTATTCCGTGGAGCAGTACTTC. Its protein reads: CASSLAYSVEQYF.